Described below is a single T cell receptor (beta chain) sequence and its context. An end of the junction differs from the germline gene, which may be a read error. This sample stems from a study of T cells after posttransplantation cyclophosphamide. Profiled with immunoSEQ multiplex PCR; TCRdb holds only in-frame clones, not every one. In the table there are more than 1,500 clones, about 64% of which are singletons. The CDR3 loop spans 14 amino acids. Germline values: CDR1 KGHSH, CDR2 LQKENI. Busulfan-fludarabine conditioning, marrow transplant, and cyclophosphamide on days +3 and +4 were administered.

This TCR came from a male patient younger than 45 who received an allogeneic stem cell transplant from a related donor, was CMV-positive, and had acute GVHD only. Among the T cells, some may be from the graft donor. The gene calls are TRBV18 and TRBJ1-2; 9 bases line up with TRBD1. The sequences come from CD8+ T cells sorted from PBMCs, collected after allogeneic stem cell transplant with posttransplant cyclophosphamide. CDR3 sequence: CASSPGTGTYGYTF. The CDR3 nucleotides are TGCGCCAGCAGCCCCGGGACAGGGACCTATGGCTACACCTTC.